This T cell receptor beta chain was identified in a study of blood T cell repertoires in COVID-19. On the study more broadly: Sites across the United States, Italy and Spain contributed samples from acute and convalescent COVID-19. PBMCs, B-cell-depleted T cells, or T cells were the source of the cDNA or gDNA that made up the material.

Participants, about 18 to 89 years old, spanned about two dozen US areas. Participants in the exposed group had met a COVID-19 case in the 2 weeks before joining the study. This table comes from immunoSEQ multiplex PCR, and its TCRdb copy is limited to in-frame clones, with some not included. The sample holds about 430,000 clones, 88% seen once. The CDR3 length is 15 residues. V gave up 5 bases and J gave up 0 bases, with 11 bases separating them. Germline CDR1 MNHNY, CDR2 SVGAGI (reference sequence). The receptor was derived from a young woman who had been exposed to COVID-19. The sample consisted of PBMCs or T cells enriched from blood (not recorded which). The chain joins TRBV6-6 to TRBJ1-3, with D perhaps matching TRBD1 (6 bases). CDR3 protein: CASSVEQGSGNTIYF. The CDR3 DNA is TGTGCCAGCAGTGTCGAACAGGGCTCTGGAAACACCATATATTTT.